The rows below give T cell receptor beta chains drawn from one sample of a study of cytomegalovirus exposure and HLA in healthy donors. Using immunoSEQ multiplex PCR, the repertoire was profiled, and TCRdb retains in-frame clones only, with some absent. There are under 200,000 clones in the sample; roughly 80% occur only once, and 1.9% lies in the top ten. The source material was PBMCs. Receptor source: a human donor in good health. The CDR3 runs from the conserved cysteine through the conserved F or W. A D gene is named only where the DNA matches it firmly. Clone size is not always given. Where it is, it says once, few, many or a class for expanded clones.

D gene	CDR3 length	clone size	V gene	J gene	CDR3 DNA	CDR3 protein
-	16	once	TRBV6-5	TRBJ1-2	TGTGCCAGCAGTTACTCGAGTCACCCGGTCTACTATGGCTACACCTTC	CASSYSSHPVYYGYTF
-	13	-	TRBV6-1	TRBJ1-2	TGTGCCAGCACAGAGAGGGAGATCTATGGCTACACCTTC	CASTEREIYGYTF
-	13	-	TRBV11-3	TRBJ1-5	TGTGCCAGCAGCACTAATAGCAATCAGCCCCAGCATTTT	CASSTNSNQPQHF
TRBD2	16	-	TRBV7-2	TRBJ2-3	TGTGCCAGCAGCCGTTTCGGGGGGGGGACCACAGATACGCAGTATTTT	CASSRFGGGTTDTQYF
TRBD2	15	-	TRBV5-1	TRBJ2-1	TGCGCCAGCAGCTTCCCTAGCGGGGGGACCGATGAGCAGTTCTTC	CASSFPSGGTDEQFF
TRBD1	14	-	TRBV27	TRBJ1-1	TGTGCCAGCAGTTCACAGGGGTCGGGGACTGAAGCTTTCTTT	CASSSQGSGTEAFF
TRBD1	13	-	TRBV29-1	TRBJ1-2	TGCAGCGTTGACCCCGGGACAGGGTATGGCTACACCTTC	CSVDPGTGYGYTF
-	16	once	TRBV7-2	TRBJ1-5	TGTGCCAGCAGCTTAGGGATGCGACAGTCCAATCAGCCCCAGCATTTT	CASSLGMRQSNQPQHF
TRBD1	13	-	TRBV11-2	TRBJ1-1	TGTGCCAGCAGCGAACAGGGGTGGGCTGAAGCTTTCTTT	CASSEQGWAEAFF
TRBD1	15	-	TRBV28	TRBJ1-2	TGTGCCAGCACCAATCGGACAGGGAACCACTATGGCTACACCTTC	CASTNRTGNHYGYTF
-	15	-	TRBV11-3	TRBJ1-6	TGTGCCAGCAGCCTAGATAGTTCCTATAATTCACCCCTCCACTTT	CASSLDSSYNSPLHF
TRBD2	17	-	TRBV14	TRBJ2-1	TGTGCCAGCAGCCAAAGGACTAGCGGGGGGTTCTACAATGAGCAGTTCTTC	CASSQRTSGGFYNEQFF
TRBD1	15	-	TRBV4-3	TRBJ2-7	TGCGCCAGCAGCCGTGTGGGACAGGAGGGCTACGAGCAGTACTTC	CASSRVGQEGYEQYF
TRBD2	16	-	TRBV9	TRBJ2-1	TGTGCCAGCAGCGTAGACGGACCTAGCGGGATTTCTGAGCAGTTCTTC	CASSVDGPSGISEQFF
TRBD1	17	-	TRBV14	TRBJ1-5	TGTGCCAGCAGCCAAGTGCTAGGACAGGGGCACAATCAGCCCCAGCATTTT	CASSQVLGQGHNQPQHF